This T cell receptor beta chain emerged from a study of cytomegalovirus exposure and HLA in healthy donors. Across the study: According to later analysis, the same platform produced the roughly 130 validation and 666 first-cohort repertoires. Whole-study findings and limits: High specificity and sensitivity for cytomegalovirus status were reported for the classifier. Rarity marked most TCR sequences, yet some public TCRs occurred in many donors.

This clone was seen just once. The target antigen is unknown. Data came from immunoSEQ multiplex PCR; TCRdb stores just in-frame clones and leaves some out. The table includes roughly 64,000 clones, over 85% detected once. Trimming took 0 bases from V and 7 from J; bases not matched to a gene: 1. CDR1 and CDR2 (germline): WNHNN, SYGVQD (reference sequence). This CDR3 comprises 14 residues. This clonotype was sampled from a woman under 30 in good health and CMV-seropositive. Sequences were obtained from PBMCs. V usage is TRBV10-1 and J usage is TRBJ2-2; 8 bases fit TRBD2. CDR3 in DNA: TGCGCCAGCAGTGAGTCCCGGGAGGGCGGGGAGCTGTTTTTT. This codes for CASSESREGGELFF.